This T cell receptor beta chain was obtained from a study of identical twins (dated by TCRdb to about 2016). In terms of the full investigation: TCR alpha and beta repertoires from monozygotic twins, unrelated adults of various ages and cord blood were deep-sequenced to test whether fetal clonotypes persist. To rule out contamination, replicate twin experiments were performed at different times with different library preparation protocols.

Concerning this clonotype: The antigen it binds to is not known. No much larger clone is present one base from it, and per-base qualities are unavailable.

Overall study outcomes, separate from this receptor: Fewer insertions were carried by abundant cord blood beta clonotypes; a weaker similar trend was observed in young adult naive repertoires, while no such trend was observed in memory repertoires. Zero-insertion analyses could be partly confounded by invariant T cells such as MAIT and iNKT, though diverse VJ usage argued against such confounding for most clonotypes. A weaker excess of twin sharing was found in beta out-of-frame sequences because the signal-to-noise ratio was lowered by fewer shared sequences. Out-of-frame TCR alpha sharing in monozygotic twins was systematically underestimated by recombination models, whereas sharing between unrelated individuals was in agreement with the recombination models. Compared with coincidental sharing between unrelated individuals, out-of-frame TCR alpha sequences shared between twins showed an excess of sequences with low generation probability. Because the same donors could not be followed over many years, the conclusions relied on cross-sectional statistical analysis.

V lost 4 bases and J lost 4 bases; the stretch between them is 7 bases long. Based on the germline V gene (reference sequence), the CDR1 and CDR2 sequences are DFQATT and SNEGSKA. The CDR3, cysteine through phenylalanine, is 11 amino acids long. The kept DNA is CDR3 alone, 33 bases in frame from the first base. All donors were healthy Caucasians. The twin cohort comprised three pairs of female monozygotic twins, all aged about 18 to 29 years. Positive isolation kits from Invitrogen were used to isolate the CD4+ and CD8+ T cell populations. Preparation of the library involved 5' RACE. The instrument given in TCRdb is Illumina HiSeq 2000. Template switching added a universal primer binding site, and the final cDNA carried a unique molecular identifier that allowed TCR cDNA molecules to be counted accurately. Specific primers in the conserved constant-segment region were used to synthesize first-strand cDNA for TCR alpha and beta chains. To control for contamination, every cDNA library was double barcoded, receiving both a SMART-Mk sample barcode and Illumina barcodes. TruSeq adapter sequences along with Illumina sample barcodes were introduced in two successive PCR steps. The TCR alpha and beta cDNA libraries were sequenced on the Illumina HiSeq platform using custom primers. For the original study's pipeline: MiGEC processed the raw reads to extract unique molecular identifiers, while MiXCR was used to determine the CDR3 positions. For each individual, recombination models were inferred using an EM algorithm with the repgenHMM and IGoR tools. The analysis of shared clonotypes was done with the tcR package in R, with sharing normalized by the product of cloneset sizes. To study raw recombination without the effects of thymic and clonal selection, out-of-frame nonproductive sequences were analyzed. TCRdb reprocessed the public reads (quality trimming at Q25 with fastp, clone calling with MiXCR) and kept in-frame beta chains. Every distinct CDR3 protein forms one entry, paired with its most common genes and DNA. These V and J calls originate from TCRdb's pipeline instead of the authors' own analysis. In all, the sample holds 540,000 or so distinct CDR3 sequences, and 20% to 25% of those were seen once. Approximately 0.5% of the sample is held by the ten biggest clonotypes.

The sample was also linked to a second study, of yellow fever vaccine responses in identical twins. The second study also describes: According to the authors, the vaccine-induced T cell response in identical twins seemed to be partly convergent and partly specific to each individual. In identical twins, the study followed T cell clones that responded to the vaccine with precision.

The sequence derives from a woman between 18 and 29 years old in good health. The chain couples TRBV20-1 to TRBJ1-1; no D segment can be confidently identified. Sequencing input: CD4+ T cells sorted from blood. The sequenced DNA is TGCAGTGCTATGCAGATCACTGAAGCTTTCTTT. Its product reads: CSAMQITEAFF.